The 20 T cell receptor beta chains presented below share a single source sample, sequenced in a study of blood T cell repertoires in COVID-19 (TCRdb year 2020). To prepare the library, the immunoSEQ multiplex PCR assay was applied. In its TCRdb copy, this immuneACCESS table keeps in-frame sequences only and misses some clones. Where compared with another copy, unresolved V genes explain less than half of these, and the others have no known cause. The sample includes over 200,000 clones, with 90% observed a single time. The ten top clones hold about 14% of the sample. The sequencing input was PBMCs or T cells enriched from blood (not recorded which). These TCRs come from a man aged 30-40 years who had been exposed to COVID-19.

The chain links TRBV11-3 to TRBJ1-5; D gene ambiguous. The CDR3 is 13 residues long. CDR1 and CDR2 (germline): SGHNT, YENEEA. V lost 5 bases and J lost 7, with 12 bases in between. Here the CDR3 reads CASSAVSRQPQHF. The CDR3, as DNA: TGTGCCAGCAGCGCGGTTTCACGCCAGCCCCAGCATTTT. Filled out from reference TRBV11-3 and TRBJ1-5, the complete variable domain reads EAGVVQSPRYKIIEKKQPVAFWCNPISGHNTLYWYLQNLGQGPELLIRYENEEAVDDSQLPKDRFSAERLKGVDSTLKIQPAELGDSAVYLCASSAVSRQPQHFGDGTRLSIL.

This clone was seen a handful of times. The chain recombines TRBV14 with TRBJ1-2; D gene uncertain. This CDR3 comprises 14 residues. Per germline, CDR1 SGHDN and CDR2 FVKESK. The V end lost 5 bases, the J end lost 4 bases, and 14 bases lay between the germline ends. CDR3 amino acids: CASSSRTVGYGYTF. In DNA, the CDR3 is TGTGCCAGCAGCTCGCGGACTGTAGGCTATGGCTACACCTTC.

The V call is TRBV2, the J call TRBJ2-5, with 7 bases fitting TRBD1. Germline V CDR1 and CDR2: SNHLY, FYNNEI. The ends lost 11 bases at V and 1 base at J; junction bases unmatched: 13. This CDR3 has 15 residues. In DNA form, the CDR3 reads TGTGCCTTTCACTTTCCGGGACAGTCCCAAGAGACCCAGTACTTC. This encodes CAFHFPGQSQETQYF.

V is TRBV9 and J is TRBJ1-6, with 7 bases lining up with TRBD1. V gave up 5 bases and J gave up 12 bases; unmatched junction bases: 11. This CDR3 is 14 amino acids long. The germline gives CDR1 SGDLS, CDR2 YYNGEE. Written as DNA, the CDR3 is TGTGCCAGCAGTCCACCAGGGACAGCAGGACCCCTCCACTTT. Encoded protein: CASSPPGTAGPLHF.

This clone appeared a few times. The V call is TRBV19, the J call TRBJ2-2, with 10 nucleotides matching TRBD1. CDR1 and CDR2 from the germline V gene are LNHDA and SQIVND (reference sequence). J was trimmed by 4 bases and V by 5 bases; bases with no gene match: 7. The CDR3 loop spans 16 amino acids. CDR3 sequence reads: CASSVMTGGATGELFF. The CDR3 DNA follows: TGTGCCAGTAGTGTTATGACAGGGGGCGCCACCGGGGAGCTGTTTTTT.

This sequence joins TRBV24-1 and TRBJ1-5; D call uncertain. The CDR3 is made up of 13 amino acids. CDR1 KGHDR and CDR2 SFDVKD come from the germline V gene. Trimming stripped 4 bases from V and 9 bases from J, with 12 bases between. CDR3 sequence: CATSENEIGPQHF. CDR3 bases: TGTGCCACCAGTGAAAACGAGATTGGGCCCCAGCATTTT.

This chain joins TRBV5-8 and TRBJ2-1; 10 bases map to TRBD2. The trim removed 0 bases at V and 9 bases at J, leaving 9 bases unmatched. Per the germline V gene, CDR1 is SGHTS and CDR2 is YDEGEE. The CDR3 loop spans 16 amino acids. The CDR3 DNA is TGTGCCAGCAGCTTGGGACTAGCGGGCGTTTACGGTGAGCAGTTCTTC. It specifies CASSLGLAGVYGEQFF.

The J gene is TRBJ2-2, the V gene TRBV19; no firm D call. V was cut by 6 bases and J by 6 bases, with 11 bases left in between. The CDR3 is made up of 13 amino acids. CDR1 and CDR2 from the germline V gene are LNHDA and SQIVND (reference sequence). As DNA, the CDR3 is TGTGCCAGTAGCCCTTTTGGCCCCGGGGAGCTGTTTTTT. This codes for CASSPFGPGELFF.

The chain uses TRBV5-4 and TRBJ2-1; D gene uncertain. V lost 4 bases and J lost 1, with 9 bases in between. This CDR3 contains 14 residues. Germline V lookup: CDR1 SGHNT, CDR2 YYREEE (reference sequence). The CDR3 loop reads CASSASGSYNEQFF. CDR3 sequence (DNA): TGTGCCAGCAGCGCCTCCGGGTCCTACAATGAGCAGTTCTTC.

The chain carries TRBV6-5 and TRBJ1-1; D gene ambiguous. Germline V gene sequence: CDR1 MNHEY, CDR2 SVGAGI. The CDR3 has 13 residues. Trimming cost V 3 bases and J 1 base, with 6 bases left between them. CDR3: CASSYQRNTEAFF. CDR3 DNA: TGTGCCAGCAGTTATCAGCGGAACACTGAAGCTTTCTTT.

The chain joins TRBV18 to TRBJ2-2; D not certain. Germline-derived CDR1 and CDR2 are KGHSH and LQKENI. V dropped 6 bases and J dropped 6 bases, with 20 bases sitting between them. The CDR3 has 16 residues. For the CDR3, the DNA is TGTGCCAGCTCCCCTCCCGGTTTGGAGTTGGCCGGGGAGCTGTTTTTT. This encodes CASSPPGLELAGELFF. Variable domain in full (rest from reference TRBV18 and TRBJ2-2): NAGVMQNPRHLVRRRGQEARLRCSPMKGHSHVYWYRQLPEEGLKFMVYLQKENIIDESGMPKERFSAEFPKEGPSILRIQQVVRGDSAAYFCASSPPGLELAGELFFGEGSRLTVL.

For the CDR3, the DNA is TGCGCCAGCAGCTCGGGACAGGGAGGGTCACCCCTCCACTTT. Translating it yields CASSSGQGGSPLHF. The rearrangement uses TRBV5-1 and TRBJ1-6; 9 nucleotides agree with TRBD1. Looked up from germline, CDR1 is SGHRS and CDR2 is YFSETQ. The ends lost 3 bases at V and 10 bases at J; junction bases unmatched: 5. The length of the CDR3 is 14 residues.

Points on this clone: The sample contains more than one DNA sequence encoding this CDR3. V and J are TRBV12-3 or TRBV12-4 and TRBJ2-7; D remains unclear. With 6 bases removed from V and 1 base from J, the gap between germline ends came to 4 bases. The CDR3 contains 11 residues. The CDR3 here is CASSSSYEQYF. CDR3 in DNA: TGTGCCAGCAGCTCTTCCTACGAGCAGTACTTC.

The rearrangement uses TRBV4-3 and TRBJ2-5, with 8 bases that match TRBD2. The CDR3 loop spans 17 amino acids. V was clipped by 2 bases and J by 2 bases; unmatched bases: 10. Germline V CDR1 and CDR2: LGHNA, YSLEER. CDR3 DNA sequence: TGCGCCAGCAGCCAAACCCCTTTCTCGGGGGGGCAAGAGACCCAGTACTTC. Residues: CASSQTPFSGGQETQYF.

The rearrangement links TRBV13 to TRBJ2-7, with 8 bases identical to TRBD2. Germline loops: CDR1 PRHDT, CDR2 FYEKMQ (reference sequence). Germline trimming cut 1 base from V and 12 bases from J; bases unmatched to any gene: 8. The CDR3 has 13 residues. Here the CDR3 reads CASSLVVGGGRYF. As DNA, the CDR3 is TGTGCCAGCAGCTTAGTTGTCGGGGGGGGCCGGTACTTC.

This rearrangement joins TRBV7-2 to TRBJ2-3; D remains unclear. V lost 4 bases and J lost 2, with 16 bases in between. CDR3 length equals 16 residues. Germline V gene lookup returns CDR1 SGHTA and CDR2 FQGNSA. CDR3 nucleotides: TGTGCCAGCAGCTCGGAGTTCTTCTCCACCACAGATACGCAGTATTTT. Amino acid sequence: CASSSEFFSTTDTQYF. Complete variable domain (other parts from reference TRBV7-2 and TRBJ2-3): GAGVSQSPSNKVTEKGKDVELRCDPISGHTALYWYRQSLGQGLEFLIYFQGNSAPDKSGLPSDRFSAERTGGSVSTLTIQRTQQEDSAVYLCASSSEFFSTTDTQYFGPGTRLTVL.

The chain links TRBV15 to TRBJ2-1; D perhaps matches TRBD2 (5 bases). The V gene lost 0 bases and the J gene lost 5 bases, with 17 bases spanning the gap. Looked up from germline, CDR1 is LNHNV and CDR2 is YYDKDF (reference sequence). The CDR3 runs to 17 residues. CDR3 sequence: CATSRDQRTGRNNEQFF. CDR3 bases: TGTGCCACCAGCAGAGACCAACGGACGGGAAGGAACAATGAGCAGTTCTTC.

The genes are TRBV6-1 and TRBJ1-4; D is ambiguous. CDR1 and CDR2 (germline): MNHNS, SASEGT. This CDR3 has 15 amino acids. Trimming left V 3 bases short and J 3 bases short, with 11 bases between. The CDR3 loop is CASSDNGLSNEKLFF. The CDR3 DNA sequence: TGTGCCAGCAGTGATAATGGCCTTTCTAATGAAAAACTGTTTTTT.

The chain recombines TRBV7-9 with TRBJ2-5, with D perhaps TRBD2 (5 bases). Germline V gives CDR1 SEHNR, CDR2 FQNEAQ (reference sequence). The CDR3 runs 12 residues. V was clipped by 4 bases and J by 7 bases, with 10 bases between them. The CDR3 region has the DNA TGTGCCAGCAGCTCACTAGAGTGGACCCAGTACTTC. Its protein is CASSSLEWTQYF.

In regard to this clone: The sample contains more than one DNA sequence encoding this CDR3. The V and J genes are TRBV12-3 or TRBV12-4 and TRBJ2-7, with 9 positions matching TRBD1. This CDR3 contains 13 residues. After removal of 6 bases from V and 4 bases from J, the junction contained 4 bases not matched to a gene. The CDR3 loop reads CASSGQGLYEQYF. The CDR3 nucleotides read TGTGCCAGCAGCGGACAGGGGCTGTACGAGCAGTACTTC.